Below, 26 T cell receptor beta chains from the same sample are listed, as sequenced in a study of cytomegalovirus exposure and HLA in healthy donors. PCR amplification relied on 60 Vbeta primers (plus 13 Jbeta primers). Only in-frame clones appear in the TCRdb table, and some are missing; sequencing was by immunoSEQ multiplex PCR. The data show 140,000 or so clones, about 74% seen once. The sequenced sample consisted of PBMCs. The origin of the receptors is a woman aged 40 to 50 in good health and CMV-seronegative.

The V gene is TRBV5-4, the J gene TRBJ1-2; TRBD1 matches at 8 bases. J was trimmed by 2 bases and V by 3 bases; bases with no gene match: 3. The CDR3 runs 14 residues. In germline, CDR1 is SGHNT, CDR2 YYREEE (reference sequence). DNA of the CDR3: TGTGCCAGCAGCTACCGGACAGGGAACTATGGCTACACCTTC. Its protein product is CASSYRTGNYGYTF.

The chain joins TRBV5-4 to TRBJ2-1; D is ambiguous. CDR1 and CDR2 (germline): SGHNT, YYREEE (reference sequence). Trimming took off 4 bases at V and 5 bases at J, with 7 bases between the two ends. The CDR3 extends over 12 amino acids. The CDR3 protein is CASSRQNNEQFF. The CDR3 DNA follows: TGTGCCAGCAGCCGACAAAACAATGAGCAGTTCTTC.

The V call is TRBV5-4, the J call TRBJ2-5, with a weak D call TRBD1 (5 bases). Trimming removed 4 bases at V and 2 bases at J, with 12 bases between. The CDR3 covers 14 residues. Germline V gene lookup returns CDR1 SGHNT and CDR2 YYREEE (reference sequence). CDR3 nucleotides: TGTGCCAGCAGCCGGAGCAGGGAACAAGAGACCCAGTACTTC. This translates into CASSRSREQETQYF.

This clone appeared a few times. The V gene is TRBV6-6, the J gene TRBJ1-5; 7 bases align to TRBD1. From germline, CDR1 is MNHNY and CDR2 SVGAGI (reference sequence). With V trimmed by 9 bases and J by 7 bases, 6 bases remained unmatched. The length of the CDR3 is 12 residues. DNA of the CDR3: TGTGCCAGTACGATCAGGGGGCAGCCCCAGCATTTT. It translates to CASTIRGQPQHF.

The rearrangement uses TRBV5-1 and TRBJ1-1; 7 nucleotides align to TRBD1. J was trimmed by 1 base and V by 5 bases; bases with no gene match: 8. The CDR3 runs 15 residues. Germline V gene lookup returns CDR1 SGHRS and CDR2 YFSETQ. CDR3 amino acids: CASRTGWGKNTEAFF. The CDR3 DNA is TGCGCCAGCAGGACAGGGTGGGGAAAGAACACTGAAGCTTTCTTT.

Note on this clone: Given the absence of the conserved phenylalanine or tryptophan at the CDR3 end, a read error is likely. J is TRBJ2-7 and V is TRBV6-1; 7 bases line up with TRBD1. The CDR3 is 14 amino acids. The trim removed 2 bases at V and 3 bases at J, leaving 4 bases unmatched. The germline V gene has CDR1 MNHNS and CDR2 SASEGT. The CDR3 DNA follows: TGTGCCAGCAGTGAAAGGCAGGGGGTCTACGAGCAGTACCTC. It translates to CASSERQGVYEQYL.

This rearrangement joins TRBV19 to TRBJ2-7; 12 nucleotides line up with TRBD1. There are 20 residues in the CDR3. V lost 1 base and J lost 3; bases outside the gene matches: 16. Germline-derived CDR1 and CDR2 are LNHDA and SQIVND (reference sequence). CDR3 nucleotides: TGTGCCAGTAGTATAGCCTTTATCGGGACAGGGGGCGATTTCTACTACGAGCAGTACTTC. It encodes CASSIAFIGTGGDFYYEQYF.

The chain uses TRBV7-2 and TRBJ2-7, with TRBD2 matching over 7 bases. V dropped 3 bases and J dropped 6; count of bases not matched to a gene: 11. The CDR3 spans 15 residues. Germline lookup yields CDR1 SGHTA and CDR2 FQGNSA. DNA of the CDR3: TGTGCCAGCAGCTTTAGGGCGGGAGAATTCCGCGAGCAGTACTTC. This gives the protein CASSFRAGEFREQYF.

The rearrangement joins TRBV5-4 to TRBJ2-7; D might be TRBD2 (6 bases). CDR3 length: 13 amino acids. V was cut by 4 bases and J by 0 bases, with 8 bases left in between. In germline, CDR1 is SGHNT, CDR2 YYREEE (reference sequence). CDR3 sequence (DNA): TGTGCCAGCAGCCCGGGAGACTCCTACGAGCAGTACTTC. As protein: CASSPGDSYEQYF. The whole variable domain, filled in from reference TRBV5-4 and TRBJ2-7, reads ETGVTQSPTHLIKTRGQQVTLRCSSQSGHNTVSWYQQALGQGPQFIFQYYREEENGRGNFPPRFSGLQFPNYSSELNVNALELDDSALYLCASSPGDSYEQYFGPGTRLTVT.

The J gene is TRBJ1-2, the V gene TRBV25-1; TRBD1 might be the D (5 bases). Germline V gene data show CDR1 as MGHDK and CDR2 as SYGVNS. Trimming stripped 5 bases from V and 4 bases from J, with 8 bases between. This CDR3 spans 12 amino acids. The chain's CDR3 is CASSTQVYGYTF. In DNA form, the CDR3 reads TGTGCCAGCAGTACACAGGTCTATGGCTACACCTTC.

This chain uses TRBV7-9 with TRBJ1-5; D possibly corresponds to TRBD1 (5 bases). Trimming pared 4 bases from V and 6 bases from J, leaving 13 bases between. The germline gives CDR1 SEHNR, CDR2 FQNEAQ (reference sequence). The CDR3 is made up of 14 amino acids. The DNA for the CDR3 is TGTGCCAGCAGCTCCGGACACGGACGTCAGCCCCAGCATTTT. This codes for CASSSGHGRQPQHF.

The rearrangement uses TRBV6-4 and TRBJ2-2; perhaps TRBD2 as D (5 bases). The CDR3 has 14 amino acids. The V and J ends lost 6 bases and 1 base respectively, with 9 bases between them. Germline lookup yields CDR1 MRHNA and CDR2 SNTAGT. The CDR3 is CASSVRENTGELFF. The CDR3 coding sequence is TGTGCCAGCAGCGTCCGGGAGAACACCGGGGAGCTGTTTTTT.

To note about this clone: A junction end diverges from the germline sequence, so it may reflect a read error. The chain joins TRBV7-9 to TRBJ2-7, with 7 bases that match TRBD2. CDR3 length: 15 residues. Germline V gives CDR1 SEHNR, CDR2 FQNEAQ (reference sequence). CDR3 nucleotides: TGTTCCAGCAGCTCTCAGGGAGGGACGAGCTACGAGCAGTACTTC. This gives the protein CSSSSQGGTSYEQYF.

The rearrangement joins TRBV19 to TRBJ2-7; D may be TRBD1 (6 bases). The CDR3 totals 16 residues. Looked up from germline, CDR1 is LNHDA and CDR2 is SQIVND (reference sequence). Trimming took 2 bases from V and 4 from J, leaving 18 bases between them. For the CDR3, the DNA is TGTGCCAGTAGTATATGGCTGGGGGCGCAATATTACGAGCAGTACTTC. This translates into CASSIWLGAQYYEQYF.

A word on this clone: A junction end diverges from the germline sequence, so it may reflect a read error. The chain employs TRBV7-9 and TRBJ2-7; possible D gene TRBD1, 6 bases. There are 13 residues in the CDR3. Germline V gene data show CDR1 as SEHNR and CDR2 as FQNEAQ (reference sequence). DNA of the CDR3: TGTTCCAGCAGCTTCCCGACAGGCTACGAGCAGTACTTC. It translates to CSSSFPTGYEQYF.

This clone occurred a few times. The gene calls are TRBV28 and TRBJ2-3; 10 nucleotides align to TRBD2. This CDR3 region has 18 residues. Per the germline V gene, CDR1 is MDHEN and CDR2 is SYDVKM. V lost 4 bases to trimming and J lost 3 bases; unmatched junction nucleotides: 13. For the CDR3, the DNA is TGTGCCAGCAGTTCCGGGGGACCGAGCGGGGGGGGTACAGATACGCAGTATTTT. Its protein is CASSSGGPSGGGTDTQYF.

This chain connects TRBV6-1 to TRBJ2-7; 8 nucleotides align to TRBD1. The CDR3 covers 14 residues. The V gene end was trimmed by 3 bases and the J gene end by 3 bases; junction bases not matched to a gene: 4. Germline CDR1 reads MNHNS; CDR2 reads SASEGT. CDR3 region: CASSDGDRLYEQYF. As DNA, the CDR3 is TGTGCCAGCAGTGATGGGGACAGGCTCTACGAGCAGTACTTC.

This chain links TRBV5-1 with TRBJ1-2; 7 nucleotides agree with TRBD1. Germline CDR1 is SGHRS and CDR2 is YFSETQ. The J segment lost 4 bases and the V segment lost 4 bases, leaving 7 bases of the junction unmatched. The CDR3 totals 14 residues. The CDR3 DNA sequence: TGCGCCAGCAGCCCGGGGACAGACAGCTATGGCTACACCTTC. Translating it yields CASSPGTDSYGYTF.

This chain links TRBV18 with TRBJ2-5; 10 bases agree with TRBD2. Germline V gene lookup returns CDR1 KGHSH and CDR2 LQKENI. The CDR3 has 16 amino acids. Unmatched junction bases numbered 8, after V lost 3 bases and J lost 4 bases. CDR3 in amino acids: CASSPSPSGRGETQYF. In nucleotides, the CDR3 is TGTGCCAGCTCACCTTCCCCTAGCGGGAGAGGAGAGACCCAGTACTTC.

The V gene is TRBV5-4, the J gene TRBJ2-3, with D tentatively TRBD1 (6 bases). The CDR3 spans 15 residues. V gave up 4 bases and J gave up 0 bases, with 12 bases separating them. Germline loops: CDR1 SGHNT, CDR2 YYREEE (reference sequence). CDR3 residues: CASSHGTPSTDTQYF. The DNA of the CDR3 is TGTGCCAGCAGCCACGGGACACCTAGCACAGATACGCAGTATTTT.

The CDR3 DNA reads TGCGCCAGCAGTCCGGGACAGGCCGGCCTCTATGGCTACACCTTC. It yields the protein CASSPGQAGLYGYTF. The chain uses TRBV10-1 and TRBJ1-2, with 8 bases aligning to TRBD1. The CDR3 spans 15 residues. Germline V gives CDR1 WNHNN, CDR2 SYGVQD (reference sequence). Losses at the gene ends were 5 bases for V and 4 bases for J; bases not matched to a gene: 9.

This chain links TRBV5-6 with TRBJ1-1; D not resolved. Germline V gene lookup returns CDR1 SGHDT and CDR2 YYEEEE. The CDR3 length is 17 residues. V lost 2 bases and J lost 2, with 19 bases in between. The CDR3 DNA reads as TGTGCCAGCAGCTTAACGAGGGCACGGAGGAGTAACACTGAAGCTTTCTTT. This codes for CASSLTRARRSNTEAFF.

The V call is TRBV7-7, the J call TRBJ2-5; tentative D call: TRBD2 (6 bases). V was cut by 5 bases and J by 2 bases, with 9 bases left in between. CDR1 is SSHAT, CDR2 FNYEAQ, per germline (reference sequence). CDR3 length: 13 residues. CDR3 protein: CASSPLAQETQYF. The CDR3 coding sequence is TGTGCCAGCAGCCCACTAGCACAAGAGACCCAGTACTTC. Based on the CDR3 plus reference TRBV7-7 and TRBJ2-5, the full variable domain is GAGVSQSPRYKVTKRGQDVTLRCDPISSHATLYWYQQALGQGPEFLTYFNYEAQPDKSGLPSDRFSAERPEGSISTLTIQRTEQRDSAMYRCASSPLAQETQYFGPGTRLLVL.

In this sample, this clone turned up a few times. This chain links TRBV5-6 with TRBJ2-7, with a tentative D call TRBD1 (5 bases). CDR1 and CDR2 (germline): SGHDT, YYEEEE. The CDR3 sequence is 14 residues long. The V end was cut by 0 bases, the J end by 1 base, with 8 bases between. Written as DNA, the CDR3 is TGTGCCAGCAGCTTGGGTCAGGGTTCCTACGAGCAGTACTTC. Translated, it gives CASSLGQGSYEQYF.

This clone turned up a few times. The chain uses TRBV7-2 and TRBJ1-6, with D tentatively TRBD1 (6 bases). This CDR3 comprises 15 residues. Germline V gene data show CDR1 as SGHTA and CDR2 as FQGNSA. V was trimmed by 5 bases and J by 7 bases, leaving 15 bases between them. The CDR3 spells CASSPQGPENSPLHF. CDR3 sequence (DNA): TGTGCCAGCAGCCCACAGGGTCCGGAGAATTCACCCCTCCACTTT.

This clone has only a few counts. The chain joins TRBV29-1 to TRBJ2-1, with 13 bases identical to TRBD2. Germline loops: CDR1 SQVTM, CDR2 ANQGSEA. The CDR3 covers 14 residues. Trimming removed 8 bases from V and 10 bases from J; junction bases left unmatched: 11. CDR3 amino acids: CSTPGTSGTEEQFF. In DNA, the CDR3 is TGCAGCACCCCCGGGACTAGCGGGACCGAGGAGCAGTTCTTC.